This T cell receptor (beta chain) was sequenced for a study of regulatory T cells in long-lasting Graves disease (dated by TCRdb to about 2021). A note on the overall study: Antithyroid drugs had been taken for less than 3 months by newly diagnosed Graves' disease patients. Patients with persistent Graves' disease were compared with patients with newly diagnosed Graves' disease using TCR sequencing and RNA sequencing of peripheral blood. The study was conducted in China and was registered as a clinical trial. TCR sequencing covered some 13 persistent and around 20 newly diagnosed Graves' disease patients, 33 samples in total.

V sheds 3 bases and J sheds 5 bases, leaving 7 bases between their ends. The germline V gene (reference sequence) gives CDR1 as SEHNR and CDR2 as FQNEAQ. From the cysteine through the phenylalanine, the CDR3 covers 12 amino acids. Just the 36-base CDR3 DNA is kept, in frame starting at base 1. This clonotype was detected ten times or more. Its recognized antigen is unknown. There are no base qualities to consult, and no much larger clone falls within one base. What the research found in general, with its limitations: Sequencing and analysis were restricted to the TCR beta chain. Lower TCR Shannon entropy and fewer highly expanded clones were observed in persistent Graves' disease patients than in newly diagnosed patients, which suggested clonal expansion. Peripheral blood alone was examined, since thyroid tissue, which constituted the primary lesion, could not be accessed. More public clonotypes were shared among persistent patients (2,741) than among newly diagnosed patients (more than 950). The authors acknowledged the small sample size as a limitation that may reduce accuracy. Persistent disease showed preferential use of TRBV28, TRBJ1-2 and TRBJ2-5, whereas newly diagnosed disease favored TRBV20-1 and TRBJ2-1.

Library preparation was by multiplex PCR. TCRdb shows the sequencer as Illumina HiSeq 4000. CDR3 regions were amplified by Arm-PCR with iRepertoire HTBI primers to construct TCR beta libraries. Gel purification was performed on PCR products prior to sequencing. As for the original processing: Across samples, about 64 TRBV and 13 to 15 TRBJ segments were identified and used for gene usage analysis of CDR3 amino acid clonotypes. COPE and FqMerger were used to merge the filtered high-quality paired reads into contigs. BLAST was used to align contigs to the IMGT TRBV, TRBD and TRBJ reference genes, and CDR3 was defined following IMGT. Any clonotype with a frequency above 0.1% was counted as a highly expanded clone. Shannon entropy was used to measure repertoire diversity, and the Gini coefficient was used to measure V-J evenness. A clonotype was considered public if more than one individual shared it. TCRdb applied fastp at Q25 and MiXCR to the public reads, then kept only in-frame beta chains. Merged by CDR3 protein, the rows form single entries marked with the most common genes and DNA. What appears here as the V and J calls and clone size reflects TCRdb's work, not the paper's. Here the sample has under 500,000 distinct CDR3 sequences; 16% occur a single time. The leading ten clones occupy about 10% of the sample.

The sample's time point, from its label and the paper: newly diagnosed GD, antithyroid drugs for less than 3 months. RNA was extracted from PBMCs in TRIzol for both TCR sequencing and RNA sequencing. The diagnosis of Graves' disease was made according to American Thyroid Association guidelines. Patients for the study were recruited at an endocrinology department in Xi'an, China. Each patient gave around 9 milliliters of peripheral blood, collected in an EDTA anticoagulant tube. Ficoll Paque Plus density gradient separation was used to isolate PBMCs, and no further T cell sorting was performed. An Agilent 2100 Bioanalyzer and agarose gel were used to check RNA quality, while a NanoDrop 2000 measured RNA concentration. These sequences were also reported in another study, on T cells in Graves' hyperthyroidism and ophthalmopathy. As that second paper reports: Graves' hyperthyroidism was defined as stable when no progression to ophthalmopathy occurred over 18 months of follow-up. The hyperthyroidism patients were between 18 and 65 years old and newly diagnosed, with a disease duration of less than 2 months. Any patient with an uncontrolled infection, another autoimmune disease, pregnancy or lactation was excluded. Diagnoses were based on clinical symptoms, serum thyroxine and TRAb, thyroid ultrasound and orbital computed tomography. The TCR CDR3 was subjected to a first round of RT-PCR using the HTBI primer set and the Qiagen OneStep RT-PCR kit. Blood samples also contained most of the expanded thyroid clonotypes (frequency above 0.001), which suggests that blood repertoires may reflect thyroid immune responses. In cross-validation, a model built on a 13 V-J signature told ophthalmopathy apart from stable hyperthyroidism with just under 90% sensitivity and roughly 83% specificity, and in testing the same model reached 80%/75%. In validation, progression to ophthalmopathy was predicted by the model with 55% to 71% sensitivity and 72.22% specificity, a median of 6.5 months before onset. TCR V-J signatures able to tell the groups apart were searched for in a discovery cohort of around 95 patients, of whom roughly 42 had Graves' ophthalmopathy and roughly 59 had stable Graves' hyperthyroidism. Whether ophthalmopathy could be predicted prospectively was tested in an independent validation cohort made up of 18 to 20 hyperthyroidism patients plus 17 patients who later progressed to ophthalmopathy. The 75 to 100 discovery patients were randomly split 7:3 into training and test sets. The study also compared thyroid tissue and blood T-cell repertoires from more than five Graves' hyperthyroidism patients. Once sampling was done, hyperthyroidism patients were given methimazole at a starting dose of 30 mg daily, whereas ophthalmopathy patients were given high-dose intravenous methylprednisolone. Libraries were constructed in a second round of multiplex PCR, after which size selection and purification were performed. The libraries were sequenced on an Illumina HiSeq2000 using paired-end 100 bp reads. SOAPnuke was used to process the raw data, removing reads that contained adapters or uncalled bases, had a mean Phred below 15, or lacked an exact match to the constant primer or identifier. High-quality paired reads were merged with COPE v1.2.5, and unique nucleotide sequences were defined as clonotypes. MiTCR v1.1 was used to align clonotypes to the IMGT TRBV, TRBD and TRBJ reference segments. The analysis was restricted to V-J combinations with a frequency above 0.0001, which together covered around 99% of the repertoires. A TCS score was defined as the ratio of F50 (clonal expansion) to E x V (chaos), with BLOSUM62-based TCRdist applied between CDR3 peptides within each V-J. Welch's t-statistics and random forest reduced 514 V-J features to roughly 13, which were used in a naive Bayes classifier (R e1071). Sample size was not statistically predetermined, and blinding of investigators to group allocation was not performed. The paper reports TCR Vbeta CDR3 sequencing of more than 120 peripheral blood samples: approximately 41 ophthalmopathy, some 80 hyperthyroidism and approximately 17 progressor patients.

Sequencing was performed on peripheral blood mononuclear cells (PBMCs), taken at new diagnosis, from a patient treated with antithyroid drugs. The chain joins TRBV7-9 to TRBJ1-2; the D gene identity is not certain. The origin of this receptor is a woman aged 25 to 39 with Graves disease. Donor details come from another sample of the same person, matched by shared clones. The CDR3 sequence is CASSFGRYGYTF. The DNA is TGTGCCAGCAGCTTCGGGAGATATGGCTACACCTTC.